This TCR beta chain derives from a study of blood T cell repertoires in COVID-19. Across the whole study: There were acute and convalescent COVID-19 samples, and they came from the United States, Italy and Spain. From T cells, B-cell-depleted T cells, or PBMCs came the material, which was cDNA or gDNA.

The CDR3 is 16 residues long. V trimming: 3 bases; J trimming: 3 bases; junction bases outside the gene matches: 9. From germline, CDR1 is SEHNR and CDR2 FQNEAQ (reference sequence). In the source study's methods: Amplification of reference gene primers was used by the study to estimate nucleated cell counts. Profiling relied on immunoSEQ multiplex PCR, and the TCRdb table lists in-frame clones only, not all of them. Clonal size and the V and J genes are those of that table, whereas D and trimming came from the DNA. Of about 410,000 clones in the sample, 75% to 90% were seen once. The sample consisted of peripheral blood. The TCR comes from a woman in her 30s with active or convalescent COVID-19. The gene calls are TRBV7-9 and TRBJ2-7; 9 bases align to TRBD1. The CDR3 nucleotides are TGTGCCAGCAGCTTGGGACAGGGACCCCAAAACTACGAGCAGTACTTC. This gives the protein CASSLGQGPQNYEQYF. The entire variable domain, with the rest obtained from reference TRBV7-9 and TRBJ2-7, is as follows: DTGVSQNPRHKITKRGQNVTFRCDPISEHNRLYWYRQTLGQGPEFLTYFQNEAQLEKSRLLSDRFSAERPKGSFSTLEIQRTEQGDSAMYLCASSLGQGPQNYEQYFGPGTRLTVT.